The T cell receptor beta chain described here comes from a study of blood T cells in healthy people across ages. For the second PCR, which ran for 7 to 11 cycles, a sample-barcoded 5' primer and a J-beta primer mix were used. TCRdb fed the 5' RACE reads into MiXCR, producing one record per CDR3 protein. The sample has around 1,600,000 distinct CDR3 sequences; approximately 42% are singletons. With 2 bases removed from V and 0 bases from J, the gap between germline ends came to 9 bases. The CDR3 has 14 amino acids. Germline CDR1 GTSNPN, CDR2 SVGIG (reference sequence). The clonotype comes from a woman aged 18 to 35 in good health. Sequenced sample: blood. The rearrangement links TRBV30 to TRBJ2-3; no reliable D call. DNA for the CDR3: TGTGCCTGGAGTCGGCTCCCTAGCACAGATACGCAGTATTTT. Its translation: CAWSRLPSTDTQYF.